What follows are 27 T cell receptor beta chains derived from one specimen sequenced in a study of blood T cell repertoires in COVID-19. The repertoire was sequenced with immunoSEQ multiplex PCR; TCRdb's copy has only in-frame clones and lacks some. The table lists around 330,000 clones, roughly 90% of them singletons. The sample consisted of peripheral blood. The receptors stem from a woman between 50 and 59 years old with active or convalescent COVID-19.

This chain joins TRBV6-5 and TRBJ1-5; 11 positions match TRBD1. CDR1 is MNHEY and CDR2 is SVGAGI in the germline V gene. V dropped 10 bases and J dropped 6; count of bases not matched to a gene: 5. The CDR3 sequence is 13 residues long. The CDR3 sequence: CATGQGALQPQHF. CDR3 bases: TGTGCCACCGGACAGGGGGCACTTCAGCCCCAGCATTTT.

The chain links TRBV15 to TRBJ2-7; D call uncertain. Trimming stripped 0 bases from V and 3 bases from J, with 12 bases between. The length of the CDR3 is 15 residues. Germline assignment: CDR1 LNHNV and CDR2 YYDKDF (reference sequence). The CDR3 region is CATSRERVSGYEQYF. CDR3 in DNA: TGTGCCACCAGCAGAGAACGGGTGTCCGGCTACGAGCAGTACTTC.

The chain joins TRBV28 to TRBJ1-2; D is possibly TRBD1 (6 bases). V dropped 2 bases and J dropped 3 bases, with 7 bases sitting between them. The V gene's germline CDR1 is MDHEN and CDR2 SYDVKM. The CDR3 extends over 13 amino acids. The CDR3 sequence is CASSLPGDYGYTF. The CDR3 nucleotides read TGTGCCAGCAGTTTACCAGGGGACTATGGCTACACCTTC.

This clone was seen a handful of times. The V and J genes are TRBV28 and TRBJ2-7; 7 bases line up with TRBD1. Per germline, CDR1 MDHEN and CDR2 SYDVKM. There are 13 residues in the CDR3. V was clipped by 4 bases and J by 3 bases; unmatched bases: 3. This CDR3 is CASSWGQLYEQYF. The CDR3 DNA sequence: TGTGCCAGCAGTTGGGGACAGCTCTACGAGCAGTACTTC.

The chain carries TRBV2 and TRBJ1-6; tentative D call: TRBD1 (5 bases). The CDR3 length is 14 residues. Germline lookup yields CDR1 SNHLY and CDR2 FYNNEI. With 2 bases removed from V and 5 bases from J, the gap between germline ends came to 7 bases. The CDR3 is CASSEWGDNSPLHF. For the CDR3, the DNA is TGTGCCAGCAGTGAATGGGGGGATAATTCACCCCTCCACTTT.

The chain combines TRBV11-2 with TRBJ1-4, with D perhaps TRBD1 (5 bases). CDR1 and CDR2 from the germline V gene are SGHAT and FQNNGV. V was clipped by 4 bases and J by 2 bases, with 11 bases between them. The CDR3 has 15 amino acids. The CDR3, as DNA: TGTGCCAGCAGCTCCCAGGGTAGCACTAATGAAAAACTGTTTTTT. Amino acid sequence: CASSSQGSTNEKLFF.

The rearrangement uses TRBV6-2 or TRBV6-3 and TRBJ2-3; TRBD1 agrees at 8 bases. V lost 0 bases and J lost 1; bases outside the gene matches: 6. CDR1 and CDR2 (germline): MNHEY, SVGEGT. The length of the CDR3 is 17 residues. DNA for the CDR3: TGTGCCAGCAGTTACTCGCTGGACAGGGAAGGCACAGATACGCAGTATTTT. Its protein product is CASSYSLDREGTDTQYF.

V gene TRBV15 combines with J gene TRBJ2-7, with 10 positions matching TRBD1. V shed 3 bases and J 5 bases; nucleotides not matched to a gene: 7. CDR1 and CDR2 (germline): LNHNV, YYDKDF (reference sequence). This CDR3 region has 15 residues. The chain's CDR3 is CATSRGGQGTHEQYF. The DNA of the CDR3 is TGTGCCACCAGCAGGGGGGGACAGGGGACCCACGAGCAGTACTTC.

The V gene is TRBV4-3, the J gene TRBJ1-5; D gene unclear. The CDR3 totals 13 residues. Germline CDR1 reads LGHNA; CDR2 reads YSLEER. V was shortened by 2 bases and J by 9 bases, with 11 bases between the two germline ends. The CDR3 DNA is TGCGCCAGCAGCCAACGGCCAGGATCGCCCCAGCATTTT. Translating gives CASSQRPGSPQHF.

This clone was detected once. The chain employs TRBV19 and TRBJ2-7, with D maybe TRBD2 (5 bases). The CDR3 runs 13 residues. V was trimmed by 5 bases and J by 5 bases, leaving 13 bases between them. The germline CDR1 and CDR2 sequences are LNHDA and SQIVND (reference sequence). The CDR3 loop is CASSPPGENEQYF. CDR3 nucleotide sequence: TGTGCCAGTAGTCCTCCCGGGGAGAACGAGCAGTACTTC.

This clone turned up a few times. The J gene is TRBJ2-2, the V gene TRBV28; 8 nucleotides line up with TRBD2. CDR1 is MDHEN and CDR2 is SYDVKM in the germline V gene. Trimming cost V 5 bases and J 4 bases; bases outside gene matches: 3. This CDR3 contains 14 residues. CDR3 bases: TGTGCCAGCAGTCCCGGGACTAGCACCGGGGAGCTGTTTTTT. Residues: CASSPGTSTGELFF.

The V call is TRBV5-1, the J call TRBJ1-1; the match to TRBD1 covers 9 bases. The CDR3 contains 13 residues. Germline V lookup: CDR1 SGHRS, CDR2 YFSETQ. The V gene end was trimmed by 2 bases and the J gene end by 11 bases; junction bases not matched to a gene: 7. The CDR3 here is CASSFPDRGDAFF. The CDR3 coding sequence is TGCGCCAGCAGCTTCCCTGACAGGGGGGATGCTTTCTTT.

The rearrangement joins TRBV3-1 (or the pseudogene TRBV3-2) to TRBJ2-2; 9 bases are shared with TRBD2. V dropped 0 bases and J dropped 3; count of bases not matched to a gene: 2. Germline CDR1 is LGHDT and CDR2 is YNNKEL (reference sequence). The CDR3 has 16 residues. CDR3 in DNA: TGTGCCAGCAGCCAAGATAGCGGGGGATACACCGGGGAGCTGTTTTTT. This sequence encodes CASSQDSGGYTGELFF.

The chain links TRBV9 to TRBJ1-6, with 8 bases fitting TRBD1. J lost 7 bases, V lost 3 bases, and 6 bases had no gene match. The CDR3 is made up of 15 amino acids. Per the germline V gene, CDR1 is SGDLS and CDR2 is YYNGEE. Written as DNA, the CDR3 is TGTGCCAGCAGCGCGACAGGGGCTGAAAATTCACCCCTCCACTTT. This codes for CASSATGAENSPLHF.

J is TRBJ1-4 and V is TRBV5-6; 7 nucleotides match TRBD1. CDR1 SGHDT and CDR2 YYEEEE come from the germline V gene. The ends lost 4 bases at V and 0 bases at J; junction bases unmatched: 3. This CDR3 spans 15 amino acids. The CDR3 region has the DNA TGTGCCAGCAGCGAAGGACAGGCAACTAATGAAAAACTGTTTTTT. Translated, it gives CASSEGQATNEKLFF.

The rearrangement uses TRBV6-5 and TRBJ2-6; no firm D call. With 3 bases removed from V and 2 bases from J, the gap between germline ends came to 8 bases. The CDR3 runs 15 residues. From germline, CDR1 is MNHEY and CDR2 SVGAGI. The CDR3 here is CASSYRQAGANVLTF. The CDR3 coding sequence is TGTGCCAGCAGTTATCGTCAGGCTGGGGCCAACGTCCTGACTTTC.

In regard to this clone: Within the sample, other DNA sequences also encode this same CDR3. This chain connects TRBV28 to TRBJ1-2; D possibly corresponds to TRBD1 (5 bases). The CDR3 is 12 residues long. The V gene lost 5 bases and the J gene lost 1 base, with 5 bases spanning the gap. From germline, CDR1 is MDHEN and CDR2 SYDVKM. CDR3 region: CASSQGNYGYTF. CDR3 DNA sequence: TGTGCCAGCAGTCAGGGTAACTATGGCTACACCTTC.

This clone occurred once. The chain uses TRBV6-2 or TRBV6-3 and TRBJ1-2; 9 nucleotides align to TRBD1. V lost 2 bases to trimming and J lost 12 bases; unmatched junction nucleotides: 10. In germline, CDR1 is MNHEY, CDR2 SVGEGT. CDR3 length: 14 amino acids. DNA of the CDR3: TGTGCCAGCAGTTACACCGGGACAGGGCTCGGTAACACCTTC. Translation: CASSYTGTGLGNTF.

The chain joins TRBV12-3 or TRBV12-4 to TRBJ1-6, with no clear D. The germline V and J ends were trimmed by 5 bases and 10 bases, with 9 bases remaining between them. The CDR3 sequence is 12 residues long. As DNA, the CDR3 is TGTGCCAGCAGTAAAGAGGGATCACCCCTCCACTTT. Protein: CASSKEGSPLHF.

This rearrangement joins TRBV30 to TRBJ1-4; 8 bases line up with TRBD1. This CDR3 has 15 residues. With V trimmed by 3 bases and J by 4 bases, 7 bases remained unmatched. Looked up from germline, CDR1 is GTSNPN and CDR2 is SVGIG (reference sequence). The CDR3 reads CAWRLRGLVNEKLFF. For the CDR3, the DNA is TGTGCCTGGAGGCTCAGGGGGCTCGTTAATGAAAAACTGTTTTTT.

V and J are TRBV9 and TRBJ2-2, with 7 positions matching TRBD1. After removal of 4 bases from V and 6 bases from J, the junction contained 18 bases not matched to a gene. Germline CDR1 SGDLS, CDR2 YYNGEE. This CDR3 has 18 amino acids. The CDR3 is CASSPRDSPSLGPGELFF. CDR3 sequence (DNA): TGTGCCAGCAGCCCACGGGACAGCCCCTCACTAGGACCCGGGGAGCTGTTTTTT.

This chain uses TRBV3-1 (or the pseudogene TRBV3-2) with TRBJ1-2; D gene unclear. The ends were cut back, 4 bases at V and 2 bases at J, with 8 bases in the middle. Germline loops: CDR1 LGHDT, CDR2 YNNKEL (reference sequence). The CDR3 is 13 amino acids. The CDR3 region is CASSPMENYGYTF. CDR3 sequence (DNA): TGTGCCAGCAGCCCAATGGAGAACTATGGCTACACCTTC.

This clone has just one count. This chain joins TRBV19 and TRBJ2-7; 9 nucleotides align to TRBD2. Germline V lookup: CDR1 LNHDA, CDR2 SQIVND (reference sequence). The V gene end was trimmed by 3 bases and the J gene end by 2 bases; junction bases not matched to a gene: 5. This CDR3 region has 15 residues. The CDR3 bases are TGTGCCAGTAGTATGGGAATAGCGGGGGCCTACGAGCAGTACTTC. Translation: CASSMGIAGAYEQYF.

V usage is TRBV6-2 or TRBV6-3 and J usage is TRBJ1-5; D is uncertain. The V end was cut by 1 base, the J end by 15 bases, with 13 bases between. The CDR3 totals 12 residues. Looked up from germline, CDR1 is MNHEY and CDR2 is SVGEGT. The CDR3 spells CASSYFPGMWHF. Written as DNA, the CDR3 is TGTGCCAGCAGTTACTTCCCAGGCATGTGGCATTTT.

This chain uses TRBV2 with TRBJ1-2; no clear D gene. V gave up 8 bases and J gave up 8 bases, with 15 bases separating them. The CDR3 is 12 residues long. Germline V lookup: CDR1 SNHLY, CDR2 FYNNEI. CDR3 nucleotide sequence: TGTGCCAGCGGTTCATCGACTTACGGCTACACCTTC. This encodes CASGSSTYGYTF.

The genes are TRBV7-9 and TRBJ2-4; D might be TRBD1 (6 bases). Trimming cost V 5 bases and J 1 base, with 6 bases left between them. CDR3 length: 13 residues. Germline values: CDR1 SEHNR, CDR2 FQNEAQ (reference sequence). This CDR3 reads CASSQGAKNIQYF. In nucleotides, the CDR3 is TGTGCCAGCAGCCAGGGGGCCAAAAACATTCAGTACTTC.

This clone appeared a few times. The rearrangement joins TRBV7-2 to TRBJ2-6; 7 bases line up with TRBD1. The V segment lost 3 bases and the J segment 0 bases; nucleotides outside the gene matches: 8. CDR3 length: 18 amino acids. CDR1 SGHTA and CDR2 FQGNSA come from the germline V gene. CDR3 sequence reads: CASSFYRGLSSGANVLTF. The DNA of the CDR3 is TGTGCCAGCAGCTTTTACAGGGGCTTAAGCTCTGGGGCCAACGTCCTGACTTTC.